The 22 T cell receptor beta chains given below trace back to one sample, sequenced in a study of blood T cell repertoires in COVID-19. Profiling relied on immunoSEQ multiplex PCR, and the TCRdb table lists in-frame clones only, not all of them. The sample carries under 200,000 clones, roughly 90% recorded once. The sequencing sample was made of PBMCs or T cells enriched from blood (not recorded which). These receptors came from a woman in her late teens or twenties who had recovered from COVID-19.

The V gene is TRBV5-1, the J gene TRBJ1-1; perhaps TRBD1 as D (6 bases). Per germline, CDR1 SGHRS and CDR2 YFSETQ. The V and J ends lost 4 bases and 0 bases respectively, with 16 bases between them. This CDR3 has 16 amino acids. CDR3 sequence reads: CASSRDISSMNTEAFF. CDR3 nucleotide sequence: TGCGCCAGCAGCCGGGACATTTCATCGATGAACACTGAAGCTTTCTTT.

Here the CDR3 reads CASSVRVARAETQYF. The CDR3 region has the DNA TGTGCCAGCAGTGTCAGGGTAGCCAGAGCGGAGACCCAGTACTTC. This chain connects TRBV28 to TRBJ2-5; D perhaps matches TRBD1 (5 bases). Trimming cost V 5 bases and J 5 bases, with 18 bases left between them. CDR1 and CDR2 from the germline V gene are MDHEN and SYDVKM. This CDR3 has 15 residues.

This chain connects TRBV24-1 to TRBJ2-6; D gene uncertain. The CDR3 totals 16 residues. V was pared by 1 base and J by 0 bases, with 6 bases between. Germline V gene lookup returns CDR1 KGHDR and CDR2 SFDVKD. This chain's CDR3 is CATSDFSLSGANVLTF. The CDR3 DNA follows: TGTGCCACCAGTGATTTTTCCCTCTCTGGGGCCAACGTCCTGACTTTC.

The chain has TRBV4-1 and TRBJ1-4, with TRBD1 identical over 9 bases. This CDR3 contains 16 residues. Germline V gene lookup returns CDR1 MGHRA and CDR2 YSYEKL. J lost 6 bases, V lost 4 bases, and 9 bases had no gene match. The CDR3 sequence: CASSLQPGQGYEKLFF. The CDR3 DNA reads TGCGCCAGCAGCCTACAACCGGGACAGGGCTATGAAAAACTGTTTTTT.

The V and J genes are TRBV6-5 and TRBJ2-5; possibly TRBD1 for D (6 bases). V was cut by 6 bases and J by 5 bases, with 16 bases left in between. The CDR3 loop spans 14 amino acids. From germline, CDR1 is MNHEY and CDR2 SVGAGI. The CDR3 is CASRRTVQGETQYF. The CDR3 DNA sequence: TGTGCCAGCAGGCGGACAGTCCAGGGGGAGACCCAGTACTTC.

The CDR3 nucleotides are TGTGCCAGCAGTGAAATCAGCTCCTATAATTCACCCCTCCACTTT. It encodes CASSEISSYNSPLHF. V is TRBV25-1 and J is TRBJ1-6, with D uncertain. Trimming removed 2 bases at V and 0 bases at J, with 5 bases between. Germline CDR1 reads MGHDK; CDR2 reads SYGVNS. This CDR3 spans 15 amino acids.

This clone was detected only once. Different DNA sequences within this sample yield the same CDR3. V and J are TRBV7-6 and TRBJ2-3; D gene unclear. V gave up 1 base and J gave up 6 bases, with 8 bases separating them. The germline CDR1 and CDR2 sequences are SGHVS and FNYEAQ. CDR3 length equals 13 residues. The CDR3, as DNA: TGTGCCAGCAGCTTAGAGCGTCGGGATACGCAGTATTTT. The encoded protein is CASSLERRDTQYF. Using reference TRBV7-6 and TRBJ2-3 for the parts outside the CDR3, the full variable domain is GAGVSQSPRYKVTKRGQDVALRCDPISGHVSLYWYRQALGQGPEFLTYFNYEAQQDKSGLPNDRFSAERPEGSISTLTIQRTEQRDSAMYRCASSLERRDTQYFGPGTRLTVL.

This chain uses TRBV5-6 with TRBJ2-4; D may be TRBD2 (5 bases). CDR3 length: 13 amino acids. Between the trimmed V and J ends, which lost 0 bases and 12 bases, there was a span of 13 bases. Germline V gene data show CDR1 as SGHDT and CDR2 as YYEEEE. CDR3 sequence (DNA): TGTGCCAGCAGCTTGGTACTAGAGTCGGATCAGTACTTC. Its protein is CASSLVLESDQYF.

The chain links TRBV6-5 to TRBJ2-7, with TRBD2 matching 7 bases. Germline V gives CDR1 MNHEY, CDR2 SVGAGI. Trimming at V came to 6 bases and at J to 6 bases, leaving 8 bases not matched to a gene. This CDR3 spans 13 amino acids. This chain's CDR3 is CASRLGGYGEQYF. DNA of the CDR3: TGTGCCAGCAGGCTGGGGGGGTATGGCGAGCAGTACTTC.

V is TRBV3-1 (or the pseudogene TRBV3-2) and J is TRBJ2-5, with 10 bases fitting TRBD2. The germline CDR1 and CDR2 sequences are LGHDT and YNNKEL (reference sequence). CDR3 length equals 16 residues. Trimming at V came to 4 bases and at J to 0 bases, leaving 5 bases not matched to a gene. The CDR3 region has the DNA TGTGCCAGCAGCCCTTCACTAGCGGGGCACCAAGAGACCCAGTACTTC. Protein sequence: CASSPSLAGHQETQYF.

The gene calls are TRBV5-1 and TRBJ2-7; 7 bases are a match to TRBD1. The CDR3 length is 14 residues. The ends lost 4 bases at V and 0 bases at J; junction bases unmatched: 4. Per the germline V gene, CDR1 is SGHRS and CDR2 is YFSETQ. The CDR3 sequence: CASSRTGDSYEQYF. The CDR3 DNA follows: TGCGCCAGCAGCCGGACAGGAGACTCCTACGAGCAGTACTTC. The full variable domain, completed using reference TRBV5-1 and TRBJ2-7, is KAGVTQTPRYLIKTRGQQVTLSCSPISGHRSVSWYQQTPGQGLQFLFEYFSETQRNKGNFPGRFSGRQFSNSRSEMNVSTLELGDSALYLCASSRTGDSYEQYFGPGTRLTVT.

The chain couples TRBV21-1 to TRBJ2-7; the table's TRBD1 call for D was not verified on the DNA. TRBV21-1 counts as a pseudogene. This CDR3 contains 13 residues. Written as DNA, the CDR3 is TGTGCCAGCAGGACCGAACAGGGGGGCGAGCAGTACTTC. Translated: CASRTEQGGEQYF.

The rearrangement joins TRBV6-5 to TRBJ2-2; a weak D match, TRBD1 (5 bases). The germline gives CDR1 MNHEY, CDR2 SVGAGI. This CDR3 has 15 amino acids. The ends were cut back, 5 bases at V and 2 bases at J, with 12 bases in the middle. The CDR3 reads CASSPTRENTGELFF. The CDR3 DNA is TGTGCCAGCAGTCCCACCAGGGAAAACACCGGGGAGCTGTTTTTT.

V is TRBV5-1 and J is TRBJ2-5; D unresolved. Trimming shortened V by 2 bases and J by 4 bases, and 9 bases separated the two germline ends. Germline CDR1 and CDR2: SGHRS and YFSETQ. The CDR3 runs to 13 residues. For the CDR3, the DNA is TGCGCCAGCAGCTTAGCCGGGTTAGAGACCCAGTACTTC. It encodes CASSLAGLETQYF.

This sequence joins TRBV28 and TRBJ1-1; 9 nucleotides match TRBD1. The J segment lost 4 bases and the V segment lost 6 bases, leaving 15 bases of the junction unmatched. CDR1 is MDHEN, CDR2 SYDVKM, per germline. This CDR3 is 17 amino acids long. The CDR3 coding sequence is TGTGCCAGCAGCGCTCACACCACAGGGGGCGAGGGCACTGAAGCTTTCTTT. Amino acid sequence: CASSAHTTGGEGTEAFF.

This sequence joins TRBV19 and TRBJ1-2, with 8 nucleotides matching TRBD1. J was trimmed by 5 bases and V by 7 bases; bases with no gene match: 9. Germline V gene data show CDR1 as LNHDA and CDR2 as SQIVND (reference sequence). The CDR3 contains 14 residues. The CDR3 spells CASNGQGLIYGYTF. The CDR3 region has the DNA TGTGCCAGTAATGGACAGGGACTTATATATGGCTACACCTTC. The full variable domain, rest sourced from reference TRBV19 and TRBJ1-2, is DGGITQSPKYLFRKEGQNVTLSCEQNLNHDAMYWYRQDPGQGLRLIYYSQIVNDFQKGDIAEGYSVSREKKESFPLTVTSAQKNPTAFYLCASNGQGLIYGYTFGSGTRLTVV.

CDR3 amino acids: CASSLMASVLQETQYF. The CDR3 nucleotides read TGTGCCAGCAGTTTAATGGCATCCGTTCTCCAAGAGACCCAGTACTTC. V and J are TRBV27 and TRBJ2-5; no clear D gene. V lost 2 bases to trimming and J lost 1 base, with 14 bases between them. The CDR3 contains 16 residues. Germline CDR1 is MNHEY and CDR2 is SMNVEV (reference sequence).

The chain has TRBV28 and TRBJ1-2; D remains ambiguous. The CDR3 consists of 13 residues. Trimming took off 6 bases at V and 0 bases at J, with 8 bases between the two ends. Germline CDR1 and CDR2: MDHEN and SYDVKM. CDR3 in amino acids: CASRDFANYGYTF. CDR3 coding DNA: TGTGCCAGCAGGGACTTTGCTAACTATGGCTACACCTTC.

The chain carries TRBV7-9 and TRBJ2-2, with D perhaps matching TRBD1 (6 bases). V gave up 5 bases and J gave up 4 bases, with 23 bases separating them. There are 18 residues in the CDR3. CDR1 is SEHNR, CDR2 FQNEAQ, per germline (reference sequence). CDR3 sequence (DNA): TGTGCCAGCAGCCGACCTAGGACAGAAGGAGAGGGCACCGGGGAGCTGTTTTTT. It codes for CASSRPRTEGEGTGELFF. The full variable domain, with the rest looked up from reference TRBV7-9 and TRBJ2-2, is DTGVSQNPRHKITKRGQNVTFRCDPISEHNRLYWYRQTLGQGPEFLTYFQNEAQLEKSRLLSDRFSAERPKGSFSTLEIQRTEQGDSAMYLCASSRPRTEGEGTGELFFGEGSRLTVL.

The rearrangement links TRBV27 to TRBJ2-5; D is unclear. There are 15 residues in the CDR3. Germline V gene data show CDR1 as MNHEY and CDR2 as SMNVEV (reference sequence). V lost 2 bases to trimming and J lost 2 bases, with 12 bases between them. CDR3 in DNA: TGTGCCAGCAGTTTAAGGTCGGCGACACAAGAGACCCAGTACTTC. Translation gives CASSLRSATQETQYF.

CDR3 nucleotide sequence: TGTGCCAGCAGCTCGGGACAGTCGAACACCGGGGAGCTGTTTTTT. Translation: CASSSGQSNTGELFF. This sequence joins TRBV5-8 and TRBJ2-2; 7 nucleotides align to TRBD1. Trimming removed 3 bases from V and 0 bases from J; junction bases left unmatched: 2. This CDR3 spans 15 amino acids. Per germline, CDR1 SGHTS and CDR2 YDEGEE.

The chain recombines TRBV2 with TRBJ2-3; 10 nucleotides align to TRBD2. Germline CDR1 is SNHLY and CDR2 is FYNNEI. Trimming cost V 3 bases and J 1 base; bases outside gene matches: 1. This CDR3 region has 15 residues. The CDR3 DNA is TGTGCCAGCAGTGACGGGACTAGCGGCACAGATACGCAGTATTTT. This gives the protein CASSDGTSGTDTQYF.